This is a list of T cell receptor beta chains from one sample in a study of identical twins. In TCRdb, the 5' RACE reads were re-called with MiXCR into one record per CDR3 protein. Of approximately 530,000 distinct CDR3 sequences in the sample, approximately 20% were seen once. The data were also submitted as part of a second study, on yellow fever vaccine responses in identical twins.

Sequencing was performed on CD4+ T cells sorted from blood. The origin of the receptors is a young woman in good health. Both conserved end residues are part of each CDR3. Fields, in order: V gene, clone size, D gene, J gene, CDR3 protein, CDR3 DNA. The D gene is left open where the match is weak. A row's size may be missing; if present it is once, few, many or a size class.

V gene: TRBV25-1
clone size: .
D gene: TRBD1
J gene: TRBJ2-7
CDR3 protein: CASSPKGQGAKNEQYF
CDR3 DNA: TGTGCCAGCAGTCCTAAAGGACAGGGGGCTAAGAACGAGCAGTACTTC

V gene: TRBV4-1
clone size: .
D gene: TRBD2
J gene: TRBJ2-7
CDR3 protein: CASSHRSGTSGISYEQYF
CDR3 DNA: TGCGCCAGCAGCCATCGCAGTGGGACTAGCGGGATTTCCTACGAGCAGTACTTC

V gene: TRBV5-5
clone size: few
D gene: .
J gene: TRBJ2-3
CDR3 protein: CASSWGIGSTDTQYF
CDR3 DNA: TGTGCCAGCAGCTGGGGGATAGGAAGCACAGATACGCAGTATTTT

V gene: TRBV12-3/TRBV12-4
clone size: few
D gene: .
J gene: TRBJ1-6
CDR3 protein: CASSQVQNSPLHF
CDR3 DNA: TGTGCCAGCAGCCAAGTACAAAATTCACCCCTCCACTTT

V gene: TRBV5-1
clone size: few
D gene: .
J gene: TRBJ2-1
CDR3 protein: CASSVGDFYNEQFF
CDR3 DNA: TGCGCCAGCAGCGTCGGGGACTTTTACAATGAGCAGTTCTTC

V gene: TRBV28
clone size: .
D gene: TRBD2
J gene: TRBJ2-2
CDR3 protein: CASSLPPGLAGDNTGELFF
CDR3 DNA: TGTGCCAGCAGTTTACCCCCGGGACTAGCGGGGGACAACACCGGGGAGCTGTTTTTT

V gene: TRBV10-3
clone size: .
D gene: .
J gene: TRBJ2-5
CDR3 protein: CAISEFPFGETQYF
CDR3 DNA: TGTGCCATCAGTGAATTTCCGTTCGGAGAGACCCAGTACTTC

V gene: TRBV5-1
clone size: few
D gene: .
J gene: TRBJ2-1
CDR3 protein: CASSLLGRIDDEQFF
CDR3 DNA: TGCGCCAGCAGCTTGCTTGGCAGGATCGACGATGAGCAGTTCTTC

V gene: TRBV5-6
clone size: .
D gene: .
J gene: TRBJ2-7
CDR3 protein: CASSLGLTGTYYEQYF
CDR3 DNA: TGTGCCAGCAGCTTGGGGCTGACGGGGACCTACTACGAGCAGTACTTC

V gene: TRBV20-1
clone size: .
D gene: .
J gene: TRBJ2-7
CDR3 protein: CSARVQGQPYEQYF
CDR3 DNA: TGCAGTGCTAGAGTTCAGGGGCAACCCTACGAGCAGTACTTC

V gene: TRBV28
clone size: once
D gene: .
J gene: TRBJ2-1
CDR3 protein: CASSLQTGPAYNEQFF
CDR3 DNA: TGTGCCAGCAGTTTACAGACAGGACCCGCATACAATGAGCAGTTCTTC

V gene: TRBV20-1
clone size: few
D gene: TRBD2
J gene: TRBJ2-2
CDR3 protein: CSARDIGGTTDTGELFF
CDR3 DNA: TGCAGTGCTAGAGATATAGGCGGGACTACCGACACCGGGGAGCTGTTTTTT

V gene: TRBV12-3/TRBV12-4
clone size: few
D gene: .
J gene: TRBJ2-1
CDR3 protein: CASSYYGNEQFF
CDR3 DNA: TGTGCCAGCAGTTACTACGGCAATGAGCAGTTCTTC

V gene: TRBV7-9
clone size: few
D gene: .
J gene: TRBJ2-2
CDR3 protein: CASSPGQGQYTGELFF
CDR3 DNA: TGTGCCAGCAGCCCCGGGCAGGGGCAGTACACCGGGGAGCTGTTTTTT

V gene: TRBV5-1
clone size: .
D gene: .
J gene: TRBJ1-1
CDR3 protein: CASSKGQNTEAFF
CDR3 DNA: TGCGCCAGCAGCAAGGGACAGAACACTGAAGCTTTCTTT

V gene: TRBV3-1
clone size: .
D gene: TRBD1
J gene: TRBJ2-1
CDR3 protein: CASSQDHVGGKVNEQFF
CDR3 DNA: TGTGCCAGCAGCCAAGATCATGTAGGGGGCAAGGTCAATGAGCAGTTCTTC

V gene: TRBV15
clone size: .
D gene: TRBD1
J gene: TRBJ1-6
CDR3 protein: CATSRVRTGDSPLHF
CDR3 DNA: TGTGCCACCAGCAGAGTTAGAACAGGGGATTCACCCCTCCACTTT

V gene: TRBV5-1
clone size: many
D gene: .
J gene: TRBJ1-6
CDR3 protein: CASSFDGNNLNNSPLHF
CDR3 DNA: TGCGCCAGCAGCTTTGATGGGAACAACCTTAATAATTCACCCCTCCACTTT

V gene: TRBV9
clone size: .
D gene: TRBD2
J gene: TRBJ2-1
CDR3 protein: CASSFSGKNEQFF
CDR3 DNA: TGTGCCAGCAGCTTTAGCGGGAAGAATGAGCAGTTCTTC

V gene: TRBV20-1
clone size: .
D gene: TRBD1
J gene: TRBJ1-1
CDR3 protein: CSAREGQGKTEAFF
CDR3 DNA: TGCAGTGCTAGAGAGGGACAGGGAAAAACTGAAGCTTTCTTT

V gene: TRBV11-2
clone size: .
D gene: .
J gene: TRBJ2-1
CDR3 protein: CASSLDVRGFEFF
CDR3 DNA: TGTGCCAGCAGCTTAGACGTCAGGGGATTCGAATTCTTC

V gene: TRBV29-1
clone size: .
D gene: .
J gene: TRBJ2-2
CDR3 protein: CSVIVGRGNTGELFF
CDR3 DNA: TGCAGCGTTATTGTGGGACGGGGGAACACCGGGGAGCTGTTTTTT

V gene: TRBV12-3/TRBV12-4
clone size: many
D gene: .
J gene: TRBJ1-2
CDR3 protein: CASSSHYGYTF
CDR3 DNA: TGTGCCAGCAGTTCCCACTATGGCTACACCTTC